This T cell receptor beta chain came from a study of regulatory T cells in long-lasting Graves disease. Looking at the study overall: Less than 3 months of antithyroid drugs had been taken by newly diagnosed Graves' patients.

Germline values: CDR1 SQVTM, CDR2 ANQGSEA. The V and J ends lost 6 bases and 2 bases, in that order; junction bases with no gene match: 16. The CDR3 extends over 17 amino acids. Arm-PCR of CDR3 regions and iRepertoire HTBI primers were used to build TCR beta libraries. TCRdb analysed the multiplex PCR reads with MiXCR anew, one entry per CDR3 protein. The data contain some 350,000 distinct CDR3 sequences, roughly 15% of them singletons. The time point here: newly diagnosed GD, antithyroid drugs for less than 3 months. PBMC RNA was the source of the TCR library. This clonotype was detected a few times. These records were also assigned to another study, of T cells in Graves' hyperthyroidism and ophthalmopathy.

The starting material was peripheral blood mononuclear cells (PBMCs), obtained at new diagnosis, from a patient treated with antithyroid drugs. The chain combines TRBV29-1 with TRBJ2-7, with 10 bases identical to TRBD1. This clonotype originated in a woman under 30 with Graves disease. This chain's CDR3 is CSVTTGTGVGVAYEQYF. The CDR3 DNA follows: TGCAGCGTCACCACCGGGACAGGGGTAGGTGTGGCCTACGAGCAGTACTTC.